The following is a T cell receptor (beta chain) sequence with its context. Its specificity is unknown. The data are from a study of cytomegalovirus exposure and HLA in healthy donors. Study findings and constraints: As a later analysis revealed, the rate of TCR association differed by HLA locus, with DRB1 most and HLA-C fewest. What a later analysis reportedly showed was that an Asian-associated ancestry cluster had fewer N-insertions than the approximately 700-donor mean.

Healthy individuals who donated bone marrow served as the donors. Use of 60 Vbeta and 13 Jbeta primers characterized the PCR. Only in-frame clones appear in the TCRdb table, and some are missing; sequencing was by immunoSEQ multiplex PCR. The sample carries 120,000 to 150,000 clones, 65% to 80% recorded once. V dropped 2 bases and J dropped 2 bases, with 14 bases sitting between them. The CDR3 is made up of 16 amino acids. Germline V gene sequence: CDR1 WNHNN, CDR2 SYGVQD (reference sequence). The rearrangement joins TRBV10-1 to TRBJ2-3; tentatively, D is TRBD1 (6 bases). This sequence was found in a woman aged 40 to 50 in good health and CMV-seronegative. Source material: PBMCs. CDR3 residues: CASSERTGSFTDTQYF. The CDR3 DNA sequence: TGCGCCAGCAGTGAGAGAACAGGGTCTTTCACAGATACGCAGTATTTT.